This is a list of T cell receptor beta chains from one sample in a study of human T cells and chemical hapten exposure. TCRdb itself ran the RACE reads through MiXCR, one entry per CDR3 protein. Here the sample spans 95,000 to 150,000 distinct CDR3 sequences, about 10% being singletons. Sequencing was performed on whole blood, taken in connection with sensitization to the hapten diphenylcyclopropenone (DPC). The receptors shown here come from a woman aged 50 to 65 with alopecia areata. Some clones in this sample may be carry-over from other donors' samples. CDR3s include the opening cysteine and the closing phenylalanine or tryptophan. Each record gives: CDR3 DNA, CDR3 protein, clone size, D gene, J gene, V gene. The D gene is left open where the match is weak. Some rows have no size entry. The others give once, few or many, or a class for an expanded clone.

TGTGCCAGCAGTGTACTCCGGGACTACGAGCAGTACTTC CASSVLRDYEQYF NA NA TRBJ2-7 TRBV2
TGTGCCAGCAGCGCCCAGGGATGGGGCGAGCAGTACTTC CASSAQGWGEQYF few NA TRBJ2-7 TRBV9
TGTGCCAGCAGCTTGACAGGGGAGAGCTACGAGCAGTACTTC CASSLTGESYEQYF few TRBD1 TRBJ2-7 TRBV7-2
TGCGCCAGCAGCCAAGACGGCGGCGGGAGGGCAGAGACCCAGTACTTC CASSQDGGGRAETQYF few TRBD2 TRBJ2-5 TRBV4-3
TGCGCCAGCAGCCAAGATAGAGGTTCACCCCTCCACTTT CASSQDRGSPLHF many NA TRBJ1-6 TRBV4-3
TGTGCCAGCAGCTCCCTCGCCTTGGAGGCTGGAAACACCATATATTTT CASSSLALEAGNTIYF few NA TRBJ1-3 TRBV28
TGTGCCAGCAGTTTATCGCCCTTCTCTGGAAACACCATATATTTT CASSLSPFSGNTIYF NA NA TRBJ1-3 TRBV27
TGTGCCAGCAGCCCTGGACTAGCGGAGTACAATGAGCAGTTCTTC CASSPGLAEYNEQFF NA TRBD2 TRBJ2-1 TRBV7-7
TGTGCCAGTAGTCGCCTTGACGGCGACAATGAGCAGTTCTTC CASSRLDGDNEQFF few NA TRBJ2-1 TRBV19
TGCAGTGCTAGAGCGGACAGCCACCCTGAAAAACTGTTTTTT CSARADSHPEKLFF few NA TRBJ1-4 TRBV20-1
TGTGCCAGCAGCTCAGAACCGGGACAGGGGGATTATGGCTACACCTTC CASSSEPGQGDYGYTF NA TRBD1 TRBJ1-2 TRBV13
TGCAGCGTTGAAGATGAACGGGGGAGCACAGATACGCAGTATTTT CSVEDERGSTDTQYF many NA TRBJ2-3 TRBV29-1
TGCAGCGTCGCGGGGGGGCCGGAAGAGACCCAGTACTTC CSVAGGPEETQYF many TRBD2 TRBJ2-5 TRBV29-1
TGCGCCAGCAGCTTGGCCGCTCGGGGTATTGTCGAGCAGTACTTC CASSLAARGIVEQYF many NA TRBJ2-7 TRBV5-1
TGTGCCAGCAGCTTTACCGGGAGTCCGACAGATACGCAGTATTTT CASSFTGSPTDTQYF NA NA TRBJ2-3 TRBV7-9
TGCAGTGCTAGAACAGTAGGCCGCACCGATAATTCACCCCTCCACTTT CSARTVGRTDNSPLHF many NA TRBJ1-6 TRBV20-1
TGTGCCAGCAGCTTATCCCACGGGCAGCCCCAGCATTTT CASSLSHGQPQHF NA NA TRBJ1-5 TRBV7-2
TGTGCCAGCAGCCCCGTGGGACTAGCGGGGGGGGGAAACATTCAGTACTTC CASSPVGLAGGGNIQYF many TRBD2 TRBJ2-4 TRBV7-2
TGTGCCATCAGTGAAGGGAACGAGCAGTACTTC CAISEGNEQYF NA NA TRBJ2-7 TRBV10-3
TGTGCCATCAGTGAATACAGGGGGTACGAGCAGTACTTC CAISEYRGYEQYF few TRBD1 TRBJ2-7 TRBV10-3
TGCGCCAGCAGCCAAGATTCGGGAGTCGGAGATACGCAGTATTTT CASSQDSGVGDTQYF many NA TRBJ2-3 TRBV4-3
TGTGCCAGCACCCGAGGAGGGCCGAATCAGCCCCAGCATTTT CASTRGGPNQPQHF NA NA TRBJ1-5 TRBV6-6
TGTGCCAGCAGTGTCTTCCTAGCGGGGGGTGACGAGCAGTACTTC CASSVFLAGGDEQYF NA TRBD2 TRBJ2-7 TRBV6-1
TGTGCCAGCCGGCGGACTAGCGGGAGGGGAGATACGCAGTATTTT CASRRTSGRGDTQYF few TRBD2 TRBJ2-3 TRBV25-1
TGTGCCAGCAGTTTAAGTTTCCCCTCGAATGAGCAGTTCTTC CASSLSFPSNEQFF few NA TRBJ2-1 TRBV28
TGCGCCAGCAGCTTGGCCCCCGGACTAGCGAGCACAGATACGCAGTATTTT CASSLAPGLASTDTQYF few TRBD2 TRBJ2-3 TRBV5-1
TGTGCCAGCAGCCGTCGACAGGCCTACGAGCAGTACTTC CASSRRQAYEQYF many NA TRBJ2-7 TRBV28
TGTGCCAGCAGCTTGGGGGGGGCCGGAGGCGGGGATACGCAGTATTTT CASSLGGAGGGDTQYF few NA TRBJ2-3 TRBV9
TGTGCCAGCAGGCCCGCCGCGTGGTACGAGCAGTACTTC CASRPAAWYEQYF many NA TRBJ2-7 TRBV6-5
TGTGCCAGCAGCTACTCAACAGGGGTTGAAAAACTGTTTTTT CASSYSTGVEKLFF few TRBD1 TRBJ1-4 TRBV13
TGCAGCGTTGAAACGAGTGGCTATGTCTACACCTTC CSVETSGYVYTF NA NA TRBJ1-2 TRBV29-1
TGTGCCAGCATCCCCCGGATGGGTCCTGGGGCCAACGTCCTGACTTTC CASIPRMGPGANVLTF few NA TRBJ2-6 TRBV7-2
TGTGCCACCAGGGGACAGGAGGGCACCGGGGAGCTGTTTTTT CATRGQEGTGELFF many TRBD1 TRBJ2-2 TRBV24-1
TGTGCCATCGACAGGGATGACACTGAAGCTTTCTTT CAIDRDDTEAFF few TRBD1 TRBJ1-1 TRBV2
TGTGCCAGCAGCTTAGCCCCAGCAGATACGCAGTATTTT CASSLAPADTQYF many NA TRBJ2-3 TRBV7-9
TGCAGTGCTAGAGATCAAAGTACTCAAGGGCCCCAGCATTTT CSARDQSTQGPQHF few NA TRBJ1-5 TRBV20-1
TGTGCCAGCAGCTCCTTGCTACGGCCGATCGCCGAGCAGTACTTC CASSSLLRPIAEQYF many NA TRBJ2-7 TRBV7-9
TGCGCCAGCAGCCCGACGGACGGTATGAACACTGAAGCTTTCTTT CASSPTDGMNTEAFF many NA TRBJ1-1 TRBV5-1
TGTGCCGCCGGCGGTCAGAGTTTAAACACTGAAGCTTTCTTT CAAGGQSLNTEAFF NA NA TRBJ1-1 TRBV10-3
TGTGCCAGCAGCTTGTCCGGGAACACCGGGGAGCTGTTTTTT CASSLSGNTGELFF NA NA TRBJ2-2 TRBV5-4
TGTGCCAGCAGCGTAGACGGACAGGGCAATCAGCCCCAGCATTTT CASSVDGQGNQPQHF NA TRBD1 TRBJ1-5 TRBV9
TGCAGCGTTGATGGTCCTGGGGACTATGGCTACACCTTC CSVDGPGDYGYTF few NA TRBJ1-2 TRBV29-1
TGCAGCGTTGACACGTCCCTCACAGATACGCAGTATTTT CSVDTSLTDTQYF NA NA TRBJ2-3 TRBV29-1
TGTGCCAGCAGCTCGACAGGGAAGGGTCATGGCTACACCTTC CASSSTGKGHGYTF NA TRBD1 TRBJ1-2 TRBV5-6
TGCGCCAGCAGCTTGTTCGGCCTGACTAGCGGGAGGGCCGGGTACGAGCAGTACTTC CASSLFGLTSGRAGYEQYF many TRBD2 TRBJ2-7 TRBV5-1
TGCAGTGCTAGAGAAGGGCAGGGAGACGAAAAACTGTTTTTT CSAREGQGDEKLFF many NA TRBJ1-4 TRBV20-1
TGCAGTGCTAGTCCTAGCGGGCCGAGCTACGAGCAGTACTTC CSASPSGPSYEQYF few TRBD2 TRBJ2-7 TRBV20-1
TGTGCCAGCAGCTTACAAGCGGGGACCACAGATACGCAGTATTTT CASSLQAGTTDTQYF many TRBD2 TRBJ2-3 TRBV7-2
TGTGCCACCAGCAGAGGGGACAGGTTTAGCAATCAGCCCCAGCATTTT CATSRGDRFSNQPQHF NA TRBD1 TRBJ1-5 TRBV15